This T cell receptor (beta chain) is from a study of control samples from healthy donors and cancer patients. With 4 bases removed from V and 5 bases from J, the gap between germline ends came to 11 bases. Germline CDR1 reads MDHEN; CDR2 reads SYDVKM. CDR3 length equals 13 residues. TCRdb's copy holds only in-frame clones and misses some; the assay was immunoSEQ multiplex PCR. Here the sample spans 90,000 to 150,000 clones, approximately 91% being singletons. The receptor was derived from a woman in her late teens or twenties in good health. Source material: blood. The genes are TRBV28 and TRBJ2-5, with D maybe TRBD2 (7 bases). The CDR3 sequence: CASSWGGIETQYF. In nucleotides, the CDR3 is TGTGCCAGCAGTTGGGGGGGCATTGAGACCCAGTACTTC.